What follows are 27 T cell receptor beta chains derived from one specimen sequenced in a study of T cell clonality in common variable immunodeficiency. The method was immunoSEQ multiplex PCR; TCRdb's version includes in-frame clones alone and lacks a portion of them. This sample carries about 15,000 clones, none of them present only once. These TCRs are of unknown antigen specificity. Study results and limitations: Reportedly, TCR beta sequences from common variable immunodeficiency showed fewer deletions and N-nucleotide insertions.

Specimen: peripheral blood mononuclear cells. Every receptor here comes from a human donor with common variable immunodeficiency.

In this sample, this clone turned up a few times. The read stops 3 residues short of the end of the CDR3; the missing end is completed from the germline J gene. The chain carries TRBV7-6 and TRBJ1-3, with a possible D match to TRBD1 (6 bases). The germline V gene encodes CDR1 SGHVS and CDR2 FNYEAQ. There are 15 residues in the CDR3. V was cut by 7 bases and J by 2 bases, with 15 bases left in between. The CDR3 spells CASKGGGKTGNTIYF. CDR3 DNA, as far as it was read: TGTGCCAGCAAAGGGGGGGGGAAGACTGGAAACACC.

This clone has a handful of counts. The CDR3 end lies 3 residues beyond the end of the read and is filled in from the germline J gene. This rearrangement joins TRBV7-2 to TRBJ1-2; D is uncertain. This CDR3 comprises 14 residues. CDR1 is SGHTA, CDR2 FQGNSA, per germline. CDR3 residues: CASSIRRAVRGYTF. The sequenced part of the CDR3 DNA is TGTGCCAGCAGCATTCGAAGGGCCGTGAGAGGC.

In its sample, this clone was seen many times. The CDR3 extends 3 residues past the end of the read, so its final part is completed from the germline J gene. The chain joins TRBV4-2 to TRBJ1-1; 7 nucleotides align to TRBD1. Germline CDR1 and CDR2: LGHNA and YNFKEQ. CDR3 length: 19 amino acids. The V and J ends lost 4 bases and 3 bases, in that order; junction bases with no gene match: 20. This CDR3 is CASSRGAHRGQGRDTEAFF. CDR3 bases read: TGTGCCAGCAGCCGGGGGGCCCACAGGGGTCAGGGAAGAGACACTGAA.

For this clone: The read stops 3 residues short of the end of the CDR3; the missing end is completed from the germline J gene. V and J are TRBV20-1 and TRBJ1-5; TRBD1 might be the D (6 bases). Germline CDR1 is DFQATT and CDR2 is SNEGSKA (reference sequence). The CDR3 is made up of 15 amino acids. The V and J ends lost 2 bases and 1 base respectively, with 12 bases between them. Incomplete CDR3 DNA: TGCAGTGCTAGATTAGACAGGCCCAGCAATCAGCCC. Protein: CSARLDRPSNQP. The whole CDR3 region reads CSARLDRPSNQPQHF.

On this clone itself: The read finishes 3 residues shy of the CDR3 end, and the germline J gene is used to complete it. This chain joins TRBV6-1 and TRBJ2-5; D is uncertain. The CDR3 has 12 amino acids. CDR1 is MNHNS and CDR2 is SASEGT in the germline V gene. V lost 2 bases and J 5 bases, leaving 6 bases between the germline ends. CDR3 DNA (partial): TGTGCCAGCAGTGAATCCCGGGAGACC. It translates to CASSESRET. The full-length CDR3 reads as CASSESRETQYF.

In its sample, this clone was seen many times. From the germline J gene comes the end of the CDR3, since the read stops 3 residues before it. The chain joins TRBV5-4 to TRBJ2-3; 7 bases align to TRBD1. Germline CDR1 is SGHNT and CDR2 is YYREEE (reference sequence). V trimming: 0 bases; J trimming: 1 base; junction bases outside the gene matches: 5. The CDR3 extends over 16 amino acids. CDR3 bases read: TGTGCCAGCAGCTTGGAAAGGGGGCAAGGCACAGATACG. Its translation is CASSLERGQGTDT. The whole CDR3 sequence reads CASSLERGQGTDTQYF.

This clone showed up many times. The read ends 3 residues before the CDR3 terminus; that terminus is restored from the germline J gene. The rearrangement links TRBV10-3 to TRBJ2-7; TRBD1 aligns across 7 bases. V was pared by 3 bases and J by 6 bases, with 11 bases of the junction left unmatched. Germline V CDR1 and CDR2: ENHRY, SYGVKD. There are 15 residues in the CDR3. CDR3 DNA (partial): TGTGCCATCAGTGAAGGGGGCAGGCCGATAGGCGAG. This encodes CAISEGGRPIGE. The full CDR3 protein reads CAISEGGRPIGEQYF.

Comments on this clone: The observed sequence ends 3 residues before the CDR3 terminus, with the missing tail filled in from the germline J gene. The chain uses TRBV7-2 and TRBJ2-2; D is unclear. V lost 2 bases and J 6 bases, leaving 7 bases between the germline ends. The CDR3 is made up of 13 amino acids. Germline lookup yields CDR1 SGHTA and CDR2 FQGNSA. The CDR3 sequence: CASSLISAGELFF. The sequenced CDR3 bases are TGTGCCAGCAGCTTAATAAGCGCCGGGGAG.

This clone has just a few counts. The CDR3 goes on 3 residues after the read ends, and that part is filled in from the germline J gene. The chain links TRBV6-2 or TRBV6-3 to TRBJ2-1, with 7 bases identical to TRBD2. Germline trimming cut 0 bases from V and 6 bases from J; bases unmatched to any gene: 8. Germline V CDR1 and CDR2: MNHEY, SVGEGT. The CDR3 contains 16 residues. The CDR3 spells CASSYSYGLVRNEQFF. The CDR3 bases that were read are TGTGCCAGCAGTTACTCCTATGGACTAGTTCGCAATGAG.

In the case of this clone: Coverage ceases 3 residues before the CDR3 finishes, and the germline J gene fills in the end. V gene TRBV11-1 combines with J gene TRBJ1-2, with D perhaps matching TRBD1 (5 bases). This CDR3 has 14 residues. Germline V gene sequence: CDR1 SGHAT, CDR2 FQDESV (reference sequence). Trimming removed 5 bases from V and 2 bases from J, with 12 bases in between. CDR3 DNA, as far as it was read: TGTGCCAGCAGCCTCCATCAGGGAAACTATGGC. Translated, it gives CASSLHQGNYG. The entire CDR3 reads CASSLHQGNYGYTF.

Ten or more counts support this clone. The read comes to an end 3 residues before the CDR3 does, leaving the germline J gene to fill in the end. The chain joins TRBV7-2 to TRBJ2-3, with 7 bases fitting TRBD2. V trimming: 3 bases; J trimming: 4 bases; junction bases outside the gene matches: 4. This CDR3 is built from 14 residues. Germline CDR1 is SGHTA and CDR2 is FQGNSA. The CDR3 sequence is CASSFGLGPDTQYF. Incomplete CDR3 DNA: TGTGCCAGCAGCTTTGGACTAGGGCCAGATACG.

A word on this clone: The read terminates 3 residues ahead of where the CDR3 ends, so the germline J gene completes it. This chain uses TRBV19 with TRBJ2-4; perhaps TRBD1 as D (7 bases). Germline V gene lookup returns CDR1 LNHDA and CDR2 SQIVND (reference sequence). Trimming took off 3 bases at V and 3 bases at J, with 9 bases between the two ends. The CDR3 length is 14 residues. The CDR3 sequence is CASSIQGGKNIQYF. The sequenced part of the CDR3 DNA is TGTGCCAGTAGTATTCAGGGGGGCAAAAACATT. Filled out from reference TRBV19 and TRBJ2-4, the complete variable domain reads DGGITQSPKYLFRKEGQNVTLSCEQNLNHDAMYWYRQDPGQGLRLIYYSQIVNDFQKGDIAEGYSVSREKKESFPLTVTSAQKNPTAFYLCASSIQGGKNIQYFGAGTRLSVL.

As regards this clone: The CDR3 extends 3 residues past the end of the read, so its final part is completed from the germline J gene. This sequence joins TRBV7-8 and TRBJ2-2; 7 bases are shared with TRBD1. V was pared by 3 bases and J by 4 bases, with 8 bases of the junction left unmatched. The germline gives CDR1 SGHVS, CDR2 FQNEAQ. The CDR3 sequence is 16 residues long. The CDR3 protein is CASSLNQGVGTGELFF. The DNA read from the CDR3 is TGTGCCAGCAGCTTGAACCAGGGGGTGGGCACCGGGGAG.

This clone was counted many times. The CDR3 extends 3 residues past the end of the read, so its final part is completed from the germline J gene. V is TRBV2 and J is TRBJ2-7; 10 bases line up with TRBD1. This CDR3 has 15 residues. Looked up from germline, CDR1 is SNHLY and CDR2 is FYNNEI. The junction had 7 bases not matched to a gene; V was cut back by 3 bases and J by 5 bases. The DNA read from the CDR3 is TGTGCCAGCAGTGAGATGGGACAGGGGTTCGACGAG. Translating gives CASSEMGQGFDE. The entire CDR3 sequence reads CASSEMGQGFDEQYF.

CDR3 protein: CASSLDSLPGNTIYF. Incomplete CDR3 DNA: TGTGCCAGCAGCTTAGACAGTCTACCTGGAAACACC. The chain combines TRBV13 with TRBJ1-3; no reliable D call. The CDR3 end lies 3 residues beyond the end of the read and is filled in from the germline J gene. The CDR3 is made up of 15 amino acids. In germline, CDR1 is PRHDT, CDR2 FYEKMQ (reference sequence). Trimming stripped 1 base from V and 2 bases from J, with 9 bases between.

The sample holds a few counts of this clone. The CDR3 is cut off 3 residues early in the read; its end comes from the germline J gene. This rearrangement joins TRBV7-9 to TRBJ1-2; D uncertain. This CDR3 region has 13 residues. The V end lost 1 base, the J end lost 6 bases, and 9 bases lay between the germline ends. The V gene's germline CDR1 is SEHNR and CDR2 FQNEAQ (reference sequence). CDR3 DNA (partial): TGTGCCAGCAGCTTAGTGGCCCGAGATGGC. It codes for CASSLVARDG. The whole CDR3 sequence is CASSLVARDGYTF.

This clone has only a few counts. Sequencing ends 3 residues short of the CDR3 end; the germline J gene provides the rest. The gene calls are TRBV18 and TRBJ2-1; the match to TRBD2 covers 8 bases. CDR1 and CDR2 (germline): KGHSH, LQKENI. The J segment lost 8 bases and the V segment lost 1 base, leaving 4 bases of the junction unmatched. The CDR3 length is 14 residues. CDR3: CASSPRRGAYEQFF. The CDR3 bases that were read are TGTGCCAGCTCACCACGGCGGGGGGCCTATGAG.

The sample holds many counts of this clone. Coverage ceases 3 residues before the CDR3 finishes, and the germline J gene fills in the end. The rearrangement joins TRBV9 to TRBJ2-3; 8 bases are shared with TRBD2. The CDR3 spans 15 residues. Germline-derived CDR1 and CDR2 are SGDLS and YYNGEE. The ends lost 2 bases at V and 2 bases at J; junction bases unmatched: 4. CDR3 DNA, as far as it was read: TGTGCCAGCAGCGTCACTAGCGGACCCACAGATACG. Its protein product is CASSVTSGPTDT. The CDR3 in its entirety is CASSVTSGPTDTQYF.

This clone turned up a few times. The CDR3 extends 3 residues past the end of the read, so its final part is completed from the germline J gene. The chain carries TRBV19 and TRBJ2-7, with 7 bases that match TRBD2. Germline V gene sequence: CDR1 LNHDA, CDR2 SQIVND (reference sequence). The CDR3 loop spans 14 amino acids. Trimming removed 7 bases from V and 2 bases from J; junction bases left unmatched: 8. CDR3 bases read: TGTGCCAGTACCGGACTAGACGGCCCCTACGAG. Translating gives CASTGLDGPYE. The full CDR3 is CASTGLDGPYEQYF. The entire variable domain, with the rest obtained from reference TRBV19 and TRBJ2-7, is as follows: DGGITQSPKYLFRKEGQNVTLSCEQNLNHDAMYWYRQDPGQGLRLIYYSQIVNDFQKGDIAEGYSVSREKKESFPLTVTSAQKNPTAFYLCASTGLDGPYEQYFGPGTRLTVT.

This clone has a count of ten or more. Sequencing ends 3 residues short of the CDR3 end; the germline J gene provides the rest. The chain links TRBV18 to TRBJ2-1; weak D call: TRBD2 (7 bases). Trimming pared 3 bases from V and 7 bases from J, leaving 19 bases between. The CDR3 totals 16 residues. Germline lookup yields CDR1 KGHSH and CDR2 LQKENI. The sequenced part of the CDR3 DNA is TGTGCCAGCTCACCCCTGGGGGCGGGGGTCCGGAATGAG. Translation gives CASSPLGAGVRNE. From start to end, the CDR3 is CASSPLGAGVRNEQFF.

In its sample, this clone was seen a few times. Read sequence stops 3 residues before the CDR3 end, and the germline J gene provides the missing end. The chain couples TRBV18 to TRBJ1-3; D is possibly TRBD1 (6 bases). V lost 3 bases and J lost 0, with 15 bases in between. Germline-derived CDR1 and CDR2 are KGHSH and LQKENI. The CDR3 totals 17 residues. CDR3 sequence reads: CASSPQQGSYSGNTIYF. The CDR3 DNA, read in part, is TGTGCCAGCTCACCGCAACAGGGATCTTACTCTGGAAACACC.

This clone is classed as medium-sized. The read halts 3 residues ahead of the CDR3 end, with the missing end drawn from the germline J gene. The chain links TRBV7-9 to TRBJ1-4; D is perhaps TRBD1 (5 bases). Germline CDR1 is SEHNR and CDR2 is FQNEAQ (reference sequence). The CDR3 is 14 residues long. Deletions cut 2 bases from V and 8 bases from J, with 12 bases between. CDR3 protein: CASSLSGAGEKLFF. The part of the CDR3 DNA that was read is TGTGCCAGCAGCTTAAGTGGGGCCGGGGAAAAA.

Regarding this clone: From the germline J gene comes the end of the CDR3, since the read stops 3 residues before it. This chain uses TRBV2 with TRBJ1-1; TRBD1 matches at 7 bases. The germline gives CDR1 SNHLY, CDR2 FYNNEI. The length of the CDR3 is 11 residues. The part of the CDR3 DNA that was read is TGTGCCAGCGCAAGACAGGGAAGG. Protein product: CASARQGR. The complete CDR3 protein is CASARQGRAFF. Complete variable domain (other parts from reference TRBV2 and TRBJ1-1): EPEVTQTPSHQVTQMGQEVILRCVPISNHLYFYWYRQILGQKVEFLVSFYNNEISEKSEIFDDQFSVERPDGSNFTLKIRSTKLEDSAMYFCASARQGRAFFGQGTRLTVV.

This clone has at least ten counts. Read data end 3 residues before the CDR3 end; the end is taken from the germline J gene. The chain joins TRBV7-9 to TRBJ2-1, with 10 bases that match TRBD2. J gave up 7 bases and V 1 base, and 4 bases lay outside the gene matches. The CDR3 is made up of 15 amino acids. CDR1 and CDR2 (germline): SEHNR, FQNEAQ (reference sequence). The CDR3 loop is CASSLGSSGSNEQFF. CDR3 bases read: TGTGCCAGCAGCTTAGGTTCTAGCGGGAGTAATGAG. Using reference TRBV7-9 and TRBJ2-1 for the parts outside the CDR3, the full variable domain is DTGVSQNPRHKITKRGQNVTFRCDPISEHNRLYWYRQTLGQGPEFLTYFQNEAQLEKSRLLSDRFSAERPKGSFSTLEIQRTEQGDSAMYLCASSLGSSGSNEQFFGPGTRLTVL.

Turning to this clone: The read is 3 residues too short to cover the CDR3 end, so that end is filled in from the germline J gene. V usage is TRBV7-2 and J usage is TRBJ2-3; D unresolved. Looked up from germline, CDR1 is SGHTA and CDR2 is FQGNSA. The CDR3 spans 13 residues. V dropped 3 bases and J dropped 8 bases, with 12 bases sitting between them. The covered CDR3 bases are TGTGCCAGCAGCTTTATGGCCCCTGGTACG. It encodes CASSFMAPGT. The CDR3 as a whole reads CASSFMAPGTQYF.

This clone has a count of ten or more. The CDR3 is cut off 3 residues early in the read; its end comes from the germline J gene. Other DNA sequences in this sample translate to the same CDR3. V and J are TRBV7-9 and TRBJ1-4, with 7 bases fitting TRBD1. This CDR3 is built from 15 residues. Germline CDR1 SEHNR, CDR2 FQNEAQ (reference sequence). V lost 5 bases to trimming and J lost 4 bases; unmatched junction nucleotides: 7. CDR3 DNA, as far as it was read: TGTGCCAGCAGCCCAGGGGGGCAGTTTAATGAAAAA. Translating gives CASSPGGQFNEK. The entire CDR3 reads CASSPGGQFNEKLFF.

This clone has only a few counts. The CDR3 goes on 3 residues after the read ends, and that part is filled in from the germline J gene. This chain connects TRBV7-9 to TRBJ1-3; tentatively, D is TRBD1 (5 bases). The CDR3 consists of 13 residues. Germline assignment: CDR1 SEHNR and CDR2 FQNEAQ (reference sequence). The CDR3 is CASSRPGLVVIYF. CDR3 bases read: TGTGCCAGCAGTCGACCGGGACTAGTCGTA.